The 17 T cell receptor beta chains reported below all come from one sample, sequenced in a study of blood T cells in healthy people across ages. With a J-beta primer mix and a sample-barcoded 5' primer, a second PCR ran about 7 to 12 cycles. MiXCR, applied by TCRdb to the 5' RACE reads, yields one record per CDR3 protein. The sample contains 980,000 or so distinct CDR3 sequences, approximately 49% of which appear only once. The specimen sequenced was blood. The receptors were sampled from a man younger than 45 in good health.

The V gene is TRBV7-2, the J gene TRBJ1-4; D is unresolved. The CDR3 is 14 amino acids. Germline CDR1 and CDR2: SGHTA and FQGNSA. Trimming took 5 bases from V and 1 from J, leaving 8 bases between them. CDR3 amino acids: CASSRLGTNEKLFF. CDR3 nucleotide sequence: TGTGCCAGCAGCCGCCTAGGAACTAATGAAAAACTGTTTTTT.

The rearrangement joins TRBV6-2 or TRBV6-3 to TRBJ1-1; D is uncertain. CDR3 size: 14 residues. Germline CDR1 and CDR2: MNHEY and SVGEGT. Trimming cost V 4 bases and J 0 bases, with 9 bases left between them. CDR3 DNA sequence: TGTGCCAGCAGTTTCCCAGCTTTGAACACTGAAGCTTTCTTT. Its protein product is CASSFPALNTEAFF.

The CDR3 spells CSARDWGLGTGKTQYF. DNA for the CDR3: TGCAGTGCTAGAGATTGGGGACTAGGGACGGGTAAGACCCAGTACTTC. This chain uses TRBV20-1 with TRBJ2-7; TRBD2 matches at 8 bases. The closer fit of TRBJ2-5 to the DNA end suggests the J call may be wrong. CDR1 and CDR2 (germline): DFQATT, SNEGSKA (reference sequence). CDR3 size: 16 residues.

The genes are TRBV9 and TRBJ2-3; 8 positions agree with TRBD1. Germline V gene lookup returns CDR1 SGDLS and CDR2 YYNGEE. The V segment lost 0 bases and the J segment 5 bases; nucleotides outside the gene matches: 8. CDR3 size: 16 residues. The CDR3: CASSVEYWTGLDTQYF. Written as DNA, the CDR3 is TGTGCCAGCAGCGTAGAGTACTGGACAGGGTTAGATACGCAGTATTTT.

In this sample, this clonotype turned up many times. This chain uses TRBV4-1 with TRBJ1-5; D is unclear. V lost 2 bases, J lost 1 base, and 6 bases lay in between. The CDR3 length is 14 residues. The V gene's germline CDR1 is MGHRA and CDR2 YSYEKL. The CDR3 DNA sequence: TGCGCCAGCAGCCAATTTAGGAGCAATCAGCCCCAGCATTTT. It encodes CASSQFRSNQPQHF.

The V and J genes are TRBV6-5 and TRBJ2-5; D possibly corresponds to TRBD2 (5 bases). Germline V gene data show CDR1 as MNHEY and CDR2 as SVGAGI. The CDR3 has 12 residues. The ends were cut back, 3 bases at V and 7 bases at J, with 9 bases in the middle. The CDR3: CASSYIRGTQYF. DNA for the CDR3: TGTGCCAGCAGTTATATCCGGGGGACCCAGTACTTC.

This chain links TRBV5-1 with TRBJ1-2, with D possibly TRBD1 on 5 matching bases. Trimming stripped 2 bases from V and 6 bases from J, with 14 bases between. Germline-derived CDR1 and CDR2 are SGHRS and YFSETQ. CDR3 length: 14 residues. The CDR3 DNA reads as TGCGCCAGCAGCTTCCAGGGAAAGGACGATGGCTACACCTTC. This codes for CASSFQGKDDGYTF.

V usage is TRBV10-3 and J usage is TRBJ2-2; 9 nucleotides line up with TRBD1. CDR1 and CDR2 (germline): ENHRY, SYGVKD. The CDR3 length is 14 residues. J gave up 3 bases and V 6 bases, and 2 bases lay outside the gene matches. CDR3 protein: CAISRDRDTGELFF. CDR3 DNA: TGTGCCATCAGCCGGGACAGGGACACCGGGGAGCTGTTTTTT.

Regarding this clonotype: The junction departs from the called germline gene at one end, perhaps through a read error. The V and J genes are TRBV6-5 and TRBJ1-4, with a tentative D call TRBD1 (6 bases). Germline-derived CDR1 and CDR2 are MNHEY and SVGAGI. This CDR3 contains 15 residues. CDR3 DNA sequence: TGTGCCAGCAAAGGACAGTTAACAACTAACGAAAAACTGTTTTTT. Its translation is CASKGQLTTNEKLFF.

A few counts support this clonotype. CDR3 residues: CASTGPIYEQYF. The CDR3 nucleotides read TGTGCCAGCACCGGACCGATCTACGAGCAGTACTTC. The chain employs TRBV6-5 and TRBJ2-7; no definite D call. Deletions cut 7 bases from V and 3 bases from J, with 10 bases between. The V gene's germline CDR1 is MNHEY and CDR2 SVGAGI. The CDR3 is made up of 12 amino acids.

The V and J genes are TRBV20-1 and TRBJ1-6; a possible D gene is TRBD1 (6 bases). The V end lost 3 bases, the J end lost 4 bases, and 7 bases lay between the germline ends. CDR3 length equals 13 residues. The germline V gene encodes CDR1 DFQATT and CDR2 SNEGSKA (reference sequence). This CDR3 is CSASGQYNSPLHF. DNA for the CDR3: TGCAGTGCTAGCGGACAGTATAATTCACCCCTCCACTTT.

In its sample, this clonotype was seen a few times. V and J are TRBV6-2 or TRBV6-3 and TRBJ1-5, with D possibly matching TRBD1 (5 bases). Trimming left V 11 bases short and J 0 bases short, with 14 bases between. The CDR3 is 14 amino acids. The germline CDR1 and CDR2 sequences are MNHEY and SVGEGT. This CDR3 reads CAVRGTVSNQPQHF. CDR3 sequence (DNA): TGTGCCGTGCGGGGGACGGTTAGCAATCAGCCCCAGCATTTT.

A word on this clonotype: A read error may account for a junction end that differs from germline. The chain has TRBV15 and TRBJ2-1; D is unclear. Germline values: CDR1 LNHNV, CDR2 YYDKDF (reference sequence). CDR3 length equals 16 residues. DNA for the CDR3: TGCGCCACCAGCAGAGAACGAGAAAGCTCCTACAATGAGCAGTTCTTC. This gives the protein CATSRERESSYNEQFF.

The chain has TRBV20-1 and TRBJ1-1, with no clear D. V was clipped by 6 bases and J by 4 bases, with 18 bases between them. CDR1 and CDR2 (germline): DFQATT, SNEGSKA (reference sequence). There are 14 residues in the CDR3. The CDR3 DNA reads TGCAGTGCCCCAAGATTTGAGGGCAGCACTGAAGCTTTCTTT. It codes for CSAPRFEGSTEAFF.

In its sample, this clonotype was seen many times. This sequence joins TRBV4-3 and TRBJ2-1; 9 bases match TRBD2. Germline V lookup: CDR1 LGHNA, CDR2 YSLEER. The CDR3 sequence is 16 residues long. J was trimmed by 6 bases and V by 4 bases; bases with no gene match: 10. The CDR3 DNA reads as TGCGCCAGCAGCCTCGCGAGCGGGGGGTTAGGCAATGAGCAGTTCTTC. It specifies CASSLASGGLGNEQFF.

The chain uses TRBV7-2 and TRBJ2-7; TRBD2 aligns across 7 bases. Trimming at V came to 1 base and at J to 6 bases, leaving 6 bases not matched to a gene. The CDR3 has 14 amino acids. Germline lookup yields CDR1 SGHTA and CDR2 FQGNSA. This CDR3 is CASSLVGGLREQYF. The CDR3 DNA sequence: TGTGCCAGCAGCTTAGTGGGAGGGCTGCGCGAGCAGTACTTC.

The genes are TRBV2 and TRBJ2-7, with D perhaps matching TRBD1 (5 bases). Germline CDR1 reads SNHLY; CDR2 reads FYNNEI. V gave up 7 bases and J gave up 2 bases, with 15 bases separating them. CDR3 length equals 14 residues. CDR3 amino acids: CASKRQPIAYEQYF. CDR3 coding DNA: TGTGCCAGCAAGAGACAGCCCATAGCCTACGAGCAGTACTTC. The full variable domain, completed using reference TRBV2 and TRBJ2-7, is EPEVTQTPSHQVTQMGQEVILRCVPISNHLYFYWYRQILGQKVEFLVSFYNNEISEKSEIFDDQFSVERPDGSNFTLKIRSTKLEDSAMYFCASKRQPIAYEQYFGPGTRLTVT.